Each of the 5 T cell receptor beta chains below was sequenced from the same sample in a study of blood T cell repertoires in COVID-19. This table comes from immunoSEQ multiplex PCR, and its TCRdb copy is limited to in-frame clones, with some not included. Altogether 150,000 or so clones are present, approximately 90% being singletons, with the ten largest covering about 9.4%. Sequenced input: peripheral blood. These receptors were obtained from a man aged 45-60 years with acute or convalescent COVID-19.

The CDR3 sequence is CASRLYRTRSYNEQFF. CDR3 DNA: TGTGCCAGCAGGCTGTATCGGACTAGGTCCTACAATGAGCAGTTCTTC. V gene TRBV27 combines with J gene TRBJ2-1; 7 bases match TRBD2. The CDR3 is 16 residues long. Germline lookup yields CDR1 MNHEY and CDR2 SMNVEV (reference sequence). Unmatched junction bases numbered 9, after V lost 6 bases and J lost 1 base.

The J gene is TRBJ1-2, the V gene TRBV3-1 (or the pseudogene TRBV3-2), with D unresolved. The CDR3 extends over 16 amino acids. Germline CDR1 and CDR2: LGHDT and YNNKEL (reference sequence). V lost 3 bases to trimming and J lost 2 bases, with 16 bases between them. CDR3 DNA sequence: TGTGCCAGCAGCCATGCGACCACACAGAGAAACTATGGCTACACCTTC. Amino acid sequence: CASSHATTQRNYGYTF.

This chain connects TRBV28 to TRBJ2-3; D possibly corresponds to TRBD2 (6 bases). This CDR3 contains 14 residues. Germline-derived CDR1 and CDR2 are MDHEN and SYDVKM. The V end was cut by 4 bases, the J end by 1 base, with 9 bases between. The CDR3 DNA follows: TGTGCCAGCAGTTGGGGGGTTGGCACAGATACGCAGTATTTT. This encodes CASSWGVGTDTQYF.

This chain joins TRBV28 and TRBJ1-2; 7 nucleotides line up with TRBD1. Germline loops: CDR1 MDHEN, CDR2 SYDVKM. This CDR3 comprises 15 residues. V shed 4 bases and J 7 bases; nucleotides not matched to a gene: 12. The CDR3 coding sequence is TGTGCCAGCAGTTACATTCACGACAGGGTATCTGGCTACACCTTC. Residues: CASSYIHDRVSGYTF.

The V and J genes are TRBV11-2 and TRBJ1-1, with TRBD1 identical over 12 bases. The germline V gene has CDR1 SGHAT and CDR2 FQNNGV. The CDR3 is made up of 15 amino acids. Trimming removed 5 bases from V and 5 bases from J; junction bases left unmatched: 6. CDR3 region: CASSRDRGHRTEAFF. CDR3 nucleotide sequence: TGTGCCAGCAGCAGGGACAGGGGGCATAGGACTGAAGCTTTCTTT. Full variable domain (outside the CDR3, taken from reference TRBV11-2 and TRBJ1-1): EAGVAQSPRYKIIEKRQSVAFWCNPISGHATLYWYQQILGQGPKLLIQFQNNGVVDDSQLPKDRFSAERLKGVDSTLKIQPAKLEDSAVYLCASSRDRGHRTEAFFGQGTRLTVV.